One and the same sample provided the 19 T cell receptor beta chains below, sequenced in a study of monozygotic twins with inflammatory bowel disease. TCRdb re-analyzed the 5' RACE reads; it lists each CDR3 protein once, without DNA. Its table records about 160,000 distinct CDR3 sequences. The sample was blood. The receptors come from a human donor with ulcerative colitis or Crohn's disease, or a healthy co-twin of an affected twin (not recorded which).

This chain joins TRBV4-1 and TRBJ2-2; TCRdb's assignment of TRBD1 cannot be checked, as there is no DNA. The germline CDR1 and CDR2 sequences are MGHRA and YSYEKL. CDR3 length: 17 amino acids. Here the CDR3 reads CASSQEGTGGNTGELFF.

This CDR3 is CASSLAHYTGELFF. The chain recombines TRBV7-9 with TRBJ2-2. CDR3 length: 14 amino acids. Germline-derived CDR1 and CDR2 are SEHNR and FQNEAQ (reference sequence).

The V call is TRBV15, the J call TRBJ2-1; TCRdb's assignment of TRBD1 cannot be checked, as there is no DNA. The CDR3 runs to 15 residues. Germline loops: CDR1 LNHNV, CDR2 YYDKDF (reference sequence). This CDR3 reads CATSRLPTGGHEQFF.

The chain couples TRBV5-1 to TRBJ2-5; with no DNA, the TCRdb D assignment of TRBD1 cannot be verified. The CDR3 totals 16 residues. The germline CDR1 and CDR2 sequences are SGHRS and YFSETQ. Here the CDR3 reads CASSLTGQGPQETQYF.

This chain uses TRBV7-2 with TRBJ1-3; TCRdb gives TRBD1 as the D gene, but with no DNA this cannot be confirmed. The CDR3 has 16 amino acids. CDR1 and CDR2 from the germline V gene are SGHTA and FQGNSA. This chain's CDR3 is CASSLQTGASGNTIYF. The full variable domain, completed using reference TRBV7-2 and TRBJ1-3, is GAGVSQSPSNKVTEKGKDVELRCDPISGHTALYWYRQSLGQGLEFLIYFQGNSAPDKSGLPSDRFSAERTGGSVSTLTIQRTQQEDSAVYLCASSLQTGASGNTIYFGEGSWLTVV.

The chain uses TRBV23-1 and TRBJ1-5; no DNA is available, so the TRBD1 call from TCRdb remains unchecked. TRBV23-1 counts as an open reading frame of uncertain function. This CDR3 is built from 15 residues. CDR3 in amino acids: CASSQKGQADQPQHF.

The genes are TRBV5-1 and TRBJ1-1. The CDR3 is 15 amino acids. Germline CDR1 is SGHRS and CDR2 is YFSETQ. The CDR3 loop is CASTPPSGENTEAFF.

The genes are TRBV2 and TRBJ2-3; the TCRdb call, TRBD2, lacks DNA for checking. Germline V gene lookup returns CDR1 SNHLY and CDR2 FYNNEI. This CDR3 contains 14 residues. The CDR3 sequence is CASVAGGHTDTQYF.

This chain joins TRBV7-8 and TRBJ2-2; TCRdb calls TRBD1, which cannot be checked without DNA. The CDR3 runs 15 residues. From germline, CDR1 is SGHVS and CDR2 FQNEAQ. The CDR3 here is CASSLRDKNTGELFF.

The V call is TRBV6-1, the J call TRBJ1-6. Germline V lookup: CDR1 MNHNS, CDR2 SASEGT. The CDR3 spans 15 residues. This chain's CDR3 is CASSELAFNNSPLHF.

This sequence joins TRBV5-4 and TRBJ2-1; TCRdb's assignment of TRBD2 cannot be checked, as there is no DNA. The CDR3 loop spans 14 amino acids. Germline V CDR1 and CDR2: SGHNT, YYREEE (reference sequence). The CDR3 spells CASSLVGENNEQFF.

This chain joins TRBV24-1 and TRBJ2-5; TCRdb calls TRBD2, which cannot be checked without DNA. Germline CDR1 is KGHDR and CDR2 is SFDVKD. The length of the CDR3 is 12 residues. This CDR3 reads CAAGGLEETQYF.

The chain carries TRBV2 and TRBJ2-1; no DNA is available, so the TRBD2 call from TCRdb remains unchecked. Germline V gene lookup returns CDR1 SNHLY and CDR2 FYNNEI. This CDR3 region has 15 residues. CDR3 residues: CASSGPSGGGDEQFF.

V and J are TRBV20-1 and TRBJ2-7. The CDR3 runs to 14 residues. Germline loops: CDR1 DFQATT, CDR2 SNEGSKA (reference sequence). CDR3 loop: CSARSYRATYEQYF.

The chain uses TRBV7-9 and TRBJ2-2; TCRdb calls TRBD1, which cannot be checked without DNA. The CDR3 covers 15 residues. CDR1 and CDR2 (germline): SEHNR, FQNEAQ (reference sequence). The CDR3 protein is CASLSDRAGAGELFF.

J is TRBJ2-7 and V is TRBV4-3; TCRdb proposes TRBD1, but this gene call is untestable without DNA. This CDR3 spans 17 amino acids. Germline loops: CDR1 LGHNA, CDR2 YSLEER. CDR3 sequence reads: CASSQDIRTGEAYEQYF.

The chain couples TRBV5-4 to TRBJ2-3; TCRdb calls TRBD2, which cannot be checked without DNA. CDR1 and CDR2 (germline): SGHNT, YYREEE (reference sequence). The CDR3 runs 16 residues. This CDR3 is CASSFPSGGWGDTQYF.

The chain recombines TRBV5-1 with TRBJ2-1; TCRdb picks TRBD2, but there is no DNA to check that call. The CDR3 totals 14 residues. Germline CDR1 SGHRS, CDR2 YFSETQ. The CDR3 protein is CASRREHRADEQFF.

This chain uses TRBV3-1 with TRBJ2-7; TCRdb lists TRBD1, though no DNA is available to test this call. The CDR3 extends over 17 amino acids. Germline V gene data show CDR1 as LGHDT and CDR2 as YNNKEL (reference sequence). The CDR3 sequence: CASSQAPPGTGAYEQYF.